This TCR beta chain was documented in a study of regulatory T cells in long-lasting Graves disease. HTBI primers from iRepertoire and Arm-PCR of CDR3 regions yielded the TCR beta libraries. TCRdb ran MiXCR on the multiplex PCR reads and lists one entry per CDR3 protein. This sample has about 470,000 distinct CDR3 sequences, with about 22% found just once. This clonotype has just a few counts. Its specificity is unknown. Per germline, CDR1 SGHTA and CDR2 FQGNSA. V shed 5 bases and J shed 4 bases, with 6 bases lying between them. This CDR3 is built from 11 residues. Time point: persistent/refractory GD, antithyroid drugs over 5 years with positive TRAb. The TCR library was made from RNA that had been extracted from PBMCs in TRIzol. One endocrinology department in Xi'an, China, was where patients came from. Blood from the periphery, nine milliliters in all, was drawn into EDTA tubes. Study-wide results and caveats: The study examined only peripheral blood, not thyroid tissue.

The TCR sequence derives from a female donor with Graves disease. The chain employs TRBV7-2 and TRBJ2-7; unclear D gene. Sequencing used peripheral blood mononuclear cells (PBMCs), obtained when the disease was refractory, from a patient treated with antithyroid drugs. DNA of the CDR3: TGTGCCAGCAGCCCCCAATACGAGCAGTACTTC. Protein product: CASSPQYEQYF.